The T cell receptor (beta chain) described here comes from a study of shared clonotypes between healthy human individuals. Clones were sequenced by immunoSEQ multiplex PCR, and TCRdb holds only the in-frame ones, with some missing. The sample lists 1 million to 1.2 million clones; 60% to 80% were seen once. This TCR was sampled from a young man in good health. Some clones in this sample may be carry-over from other donors' samples. Material: memory CD4+ T cells from PBMCs. Subset defined: CD45RA-negative fraction.

CDR3 amino acids: CASSLGREGVQPQHF. The CDR3 nucleotides read TGTGCCAGCAGCTTAGGTAGGGAAGGAGTTCAGCCCCAGCATTTT. The chain uses TRBV7-8 and TRBJ1-5; D is ambiguous. V was pared by 1 base and J by 6 bases, with 13 bases between. Germline V CDR1 and CDR2: SGHVS, FQNEAQ. The CDR3 spans 15 residues.